The present entry profiles one T cell receptor (beta chain) with its context. Its antigen remains unidentified. No per-base quality is available; no much larger clone lies one base away. This entry is derived from a study of T cell responses to AZD1222 COVID-19 vaccine (dated by TCRdb to the early 2020s). In the study overall: TCR sequencing was performed for roughly 250 trial participants, of whom about 200 were given two doses of AZD1222 and some 25 were given two doses of MenACWY control vaccine. Enrollment into the trials was organized by age into subgroups of 18-55, 56-69 and 70-plus years, and those subgroups contained roughly 150, 30 and 60 TCR-sequenced participants, respectively. What the research found in general, with its limitations: Vaccine-associated CD4 TCRs spanned the whole spike protein, with dominant responses in regions 160-218 and 743-854. Participants were mostly white British, with more females than males. The authors suggested clonal diversity may have been underestimated. Only 5 to 7 AZD1222 recipients were SARS-CoV-2 seropositive at baseline, limiting conclusions about previously exposed vaccinees. Reportedly, close to half of the unique spike-specific TCRs recognized epitopes lying outside the regions that are mutated in the B.1.351 and B.1.1.7 variants. The 56-69-year group was small, and its depth increase did not reach significance, likely because of low power. After two AZD1222 doses, both the breadth and the depth of spike-specific TCRs were significantly higher than at day 0 and than in MenACWY recipients. Because no day 14 peak-response samples were available, repertoires were characterized only after the peak T cell response.

The sample's time point label, decoded: baseline before first vaccination. According to the study, the label for this sample's treatment or condition signals: meningococcal conjugate vaccine given as trial control. The vaccinee samples were drawn from two UK trials, COV001 and COV002, one of which was a single-blind randomized controlled phase 2/3 trial testing AZD1222 (ChAdOx1 nCoV-19) in healthy adults. For TCRbeta chain sequencing, PBMC samples from trial participants were taken at day 0 and at day 28 after the second dose. The CDR3 runs 13 amino acids, cysteine and phenylalanine included. Just CDR3 DNA is preserved here, 39 bases in frame from base 1. For CDR1 and CDR2, the germline V gene (reference sequence) lists LNHDA and SQIVND. Trimming costs V 6 bases and J 1 base, and their ends lie 6 bases apart. The CDR3 regions of human TCRbeta chains were analyzed by immunosequencing. The authors' pipeline ran thus. Repertoire TCRs were matched against a reference library of SARS-CoV-2-specific TCRs generated with the MIRA antigen-specificity platform. Breadth was defined as the fraction of unique TCRs that were SARS-CoV-2-associated, and depth was defined as the fraction of total T cells that were SARS-CoV-2-associated. Using the MIRA data, each spike-specific TCR was mapped to the spike region that the TCR reacts to and placed in a CD4 or CD8 class. Log10-transformed breadth and depth values were compared by one-way ANOVA with Sidak's multiple comparisons tests. In TCRdb, the immuneACCESS table is reduced to in-frame sequences with V and J assigned. These tables do not hold every clone; where another copy was compared, an unresolved V gene accounts for under half, and the others remain unexplained. V and J calls and clone size are copied from that table; D and trimming were computed from the DNA. The sample records roughly 130,000 clones, approximately 88% of which are singletons. Clones ranked in the top ten supply about 17% of the sample.

The sequencing used peripheral blood, collected on day 0 of MenACWY control vaccination. This clonotype originated in an adult in good health. Recombination linked TRBV19 to TRBJ1-4; no D gene is confidently identified. The DNA is as follows: TGTGCCAGTAGCCGGGGAACTAATGAAAAACTGTTTTTT. Its product reads: CASSRGTNEKLFF.